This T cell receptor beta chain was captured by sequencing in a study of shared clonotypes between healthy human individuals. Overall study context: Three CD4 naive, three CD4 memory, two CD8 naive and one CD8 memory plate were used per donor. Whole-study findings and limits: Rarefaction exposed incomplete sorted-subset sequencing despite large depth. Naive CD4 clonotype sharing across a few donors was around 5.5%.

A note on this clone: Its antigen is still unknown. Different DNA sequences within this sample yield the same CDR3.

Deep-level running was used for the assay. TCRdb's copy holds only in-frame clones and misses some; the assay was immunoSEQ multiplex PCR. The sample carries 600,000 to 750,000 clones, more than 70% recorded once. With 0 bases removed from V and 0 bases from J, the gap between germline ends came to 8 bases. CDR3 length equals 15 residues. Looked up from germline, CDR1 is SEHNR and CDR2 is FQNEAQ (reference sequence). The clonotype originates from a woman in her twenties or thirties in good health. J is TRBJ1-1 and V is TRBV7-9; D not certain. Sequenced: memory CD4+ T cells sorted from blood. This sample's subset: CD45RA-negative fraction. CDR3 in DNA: TGTGCCAGCAGCTTAGCACCGGGTGTGAACACTGAAGCTTTCTTT. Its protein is CASSLAPGVNTEAFF.